The rows below give T cell receptor beta chains drawn from one sample of a study of blood T cell repertoires in COVID-19. The protocol was immunoSEQ multiplex PCR, while the TCRdb copy is restricted to in-frame clones and leaves out a portion. The sample includes about 100,000 clones, approximately 86% of them seen just once. The sample taken for sequencing was peripheral blood. All receptors derive from a man over 45 with active or convalescent COVID-19. CDR3s include the opening cysteine and the closing phenylalanine or tryptophan. Each record gives: D gene, clone size, V gene, J gene, CDR3 protein, CDR3 DNA. The D gene is left open where the match is weak. Expanded clones are given a class, and other clones once, few, many or no size at all.

TRBD2	-	TRBV18	TRBJ2-5	CASSLNLAGAETQYF	TGTGCCAGCTCATTAAACTTAGCGGGAGCAGAGACCCAGTACTTC
TRBD2	few	TRBV4-1	TRBJ2-2	CASSTAGYTGELFF	TGCGCCAGCTCCACAGCGGGATACACCGGGGAGCTGTTTTTT
-	-	TRBV21-1	TRBJ2-7	CASSTQSAGTPAYEQYF	TGTGCCAGCAGCACCCAATCGGCCGGGACTCCGGCCTACGAGCAGTACTTC
TRBD1	-	TRBV18	TRBJ2-7	CASSRLTGGEKDF	TGTGCCAGCTCAAGGCTGACAGGGGGCGAAAAGGACTTC
-	-	TRBV19	TRBJ2-7	CASSIGGEGDEQYF	TGTGCCAGTAGTATAGGAGGTGAAGGAGACGAGCAGTACTTC
TRBD2	-	TRBV5-1	TRBJ2-2	CASSFRGAGELFF	TGCGCCAGCAGTTTCCGGGGGGCCGGGGAGCTGTTTTTT
TRBD1	-	TRBV3-1/TRBV3-2	TRBJ1-1	CASSQGPSRGSTEAFF	TGTGCCAGCAGCCAAGGGCCCAGCAGGGGGAGCACTGAAGCTTTCTTT
TRBD2	-	TRBV7-2	TRBJ2-2	CASRLSGTSGIRTGELFF	TGTGCCAGCAGACTTTCCGGGACTAGCGGGATACGCACCGGGGAGCTGTTTTTT
TRBD1	-	TRBV30	TRBJ1-5	CAWTREGARQPQHF	TGTGCCTGGACCCGGGAGGGGGCGAGGCAGCCCCAGCATTTT
TRBD1	-	TRBV29-1	TRBJ2-3	CSVMTGTDTQYF	TGCAGCGTGATGACAGGGACGGATACGCAGTATTTT
-	-	TRBV19	TRBJ1-4	CASSIRRGGNEKLFF	TGTGCCAGTAGTATTAGGAGGGGAGGGAATGAAAAACTGTTTTTT
-	-	TRBV24-1	TRBJ1-3	CATSDSRQGIRNTIYF	TGTGCCACCAGTGACTCTCGGCAGGGGATAAGAAACACCATATATTTT